These 27 T cell receptor beta chains originate from one sample sequenced in a study of CD8+ T cells in alopecia areata. The authors extracted RNA and reverse transcribed it into cDNA as the sequencing template. Clones were read by immunoSEQ multiplex PCR, and TCRdb kept only the in-frame ones, dropping some. Of around 170,000 clones listed, approximately 50% are singletons. This sample's treatment: oral pan-JAK inhibitor, 5-10 mg twice daily. The sequencing used CD8+ T cells sorted from blood, collected at week 52, from a patient treated with tofacitinib. The source of these receptors is a human donor with alopecia areata.

The chain carries TRBV9 and TRBJ1-6; no definite D call. The CDR3 has 16 residues. Looked up from germline, CDR1 is SGDLS and CDR2 is YYNGEE. The V end lost 4 bases, the J end lost 7 bases, and 18 bases lay between the germline ends. This CDR3 reads CASSPSLRRYNSPLHF. The CDR3 DNA sequence: TGTGCCAGCAGCCCCAGCTTACGGAGGTACAATTCACCCCTCCACTTT.

This clone has a handful of counts. This rearrangement joins TRBV5-6 to TRBJ1-5; D uncertain. This CDR3 spans 15 amino acids. The germline gives CDR1 SGHDT, CDR2 YYEEEE. V lost 0 bases to trimming and J lost 1 base, with 8 bases between them. The CDR3 nucleotides are TGTGCCAGCAGCTTGGAGGGTTTGAGCAATCAGCCCCAGCATTTT. Its translation is CASSLEGLSNQPQHF.

The chain carries TRBV5-4 and TRBJ2-3, with D perhaps being TRBD1 or TRBD2 (6 bases each). CDR1 is SGHNT and CDR2 is YYREEE in the germline V gene (reference sequence). This CDR3 has 15 amino acids. V was cut by 2 bases and J by 2 bases, with 12 bases left in between. The CDR3 coding sequence is TGTGCCAGCAGCTTAACGGGGGCGGACACAGATACGCAGTATTTT. Its translation is CASSLTGADTDTQYF.

This clone appeared a few times. V usage is TRBV19 and J usage is TRBJ2-3; D remains unclear. The germline gives CDR1 LNHDA, CDR2 SQIVND (reference sequence). There are 14 residues in the CDR3. V was pared by 7 bases and J by 2 bases, with 13 bases between. The CDR3 DNA is TGTGCCAGTACTTCAGACTCGCCCACAGATACGCAGTATTTT. The encoded protein is CASTSDSPTDTQYF.

The rearrangement links TRBV29-1 to TRBJ2-7, with D possibly being TRBD1 (6 bases). The CDR3 sequence is 14 residues long. The V end was cut by 6 bases, the J end by 6 bases, with 21 bases between. Germline V lookup: CDR1 SQVTM, CDR2 ANQGSEA. CDR3 in amino acids: CSVFTGMGNGEQYF. In DNA form, the CDR3 reads TGCAGCGTGTTCACAGGGATGGGGAACGGCGAGCAGTACTTC.

This clone was seen only a few times. A read error may produce the germline difference seen at one junction end. The chain has TRBV7-7 and TRBJ2-2; 8 bases are a match to TRBD1. The CDR3 loop spans 15 amino acids. In germline, CDR1 is SSHAT, CDR2 FNYEAQ (reference sequence). CDR3 protein: CASSPDRVESGELFF. The DNA of the CDR3 is TGTGCTAGCAGCCCGGACAGGGTAGAATCCGGGGAGCTGTTTTTT.

This clone was detected a few times. The chain employs TRBV7-9 and TRBJ2-7; the D gene is possibly TRBD1 (7 bases). The CDR3 sequence is 13 residues long. Trimming removed 5 bases from V and 2 bases from J, with 10 bases in between. The germline V gene has CDR1 SEHNR and CDR2 FQNEAQ (reference sequence). The CDR3 sequence is CASSGRGAYEQYF. Here the CDR3 DNA reads TGTGCCAGCAGCGGCAGGGGGGCCTACGAGCAGTACTTC.

The V gene is TRBV5-1, the J gene TRBJ2-1, with TRBD1 matching over 7 bases. V lost 3 bases, J lost 0 bases, and 3 bases stayed unmatched. CDR1 SGHRS and CDR2 YFSETQ come from the germline V gene. The CDR3 loop spans 15 amino acids. The CDR3 sequence: CASSSQGNSYNEQFF. The CDR3 nucleotides read TGCGCCAGCAGCTCACAGGGGAACTCCTACAATGAGCAGTTCTTC.

A single count supports this clone. The rearrangement links TRBV5-1 to TRBJ2-1; no definite D call. V lost 0 bases and J 10 bases, leaving 5 bases between the germline ends. The CDR3 contains 11 residues. The V gene's germline CDR1 is SGHRS and CDR2 YFSETQ. The CDR3 sequence: CASSLEREQFF. CDR3 bases: TGCGCCAGCAGCTTGGAACGCGAGCAGTTCTTC.

This clone was seen only a few times. The V call is TRBV25-1, the J call TRBJ1-5; D gene unclear. CDR3 size: 14 residues. Germline-derived CDR1 and CDR2 are MGHDK and SYGVNS. The V end was cut by 2 bases, the J end by 1 base, with 6 bases between. The CDR3 DNA reads as TGTGCCAGCAGTGAACCCTGGAGCAATCAGCCCCAGCATTTT. This gives the protein CASSEPWSNQPQHF. Complete variable domain (other parts from reference TRBV25-1 and TRBJ1-5): EADIYQTPRYLVIGTGKKITLECSQTMGHDKMYWYQQDPGMELHLIHYSYGVNSTEKGDLSSESTVSRIRTEHFPLTLESARPSHTSQYLCASSEPWSNQPQHFGDGTRLSIL.

This clone was counted only a few times. This chain uses TRBV19 with TRBJ2-5; 7 positions agree with TRBD2. Germline values: CDR1 LNHDA, CDR2 SQIVND (reference sequence). This CDR3 contains 14 residues. Trimming at V came to 11 bases and at J to 0 bases, leaving 9 bases not matched to a gene. This chain's CDR3 is CASGTSDDQETQYF. For the CDR3, the DNA is TGTGCCTCCGGCACTAGCGATGACCAAGAGACCCAGTACTTC.

The chain joins TRBV5-6 to TRBJ2-5; no clear D gene. CDR1 SGHDT and CDR2 YYEEEE come from the germline V gene. Trimming cost V 4 bases and J 5 bases, with 9 bases left between them. The CDR3 extends over 12 amino acids. The CDR3 sequence: CASSLVRETQYF. CDR3 coding DNA: TGTGCCAGCAGCCTCGTACGGGAGACCCAGTACTTC.

The V call is TRBV14, the J call TRBJ2-5, with TRBD1 matching 7 bases. The CDR3 has 17 amino acids. Germline CDR1 is SGHDN and CDR2 is FVKESK. The trim removed 0 bases at V and 5 bases at J, leaving 12 bases unmatched. This CDR3 is CASSQDNLRQGRETQYF. CDR3 coding DNA: TGTGCCAGCAGCCAAGACAACCTACGACAGGGAAGGGAGACCCAGTACTTC.

The rearrangement links TRBV29-1 to TRBJ1-2; TRBD1 aligns across 7 bases. CDR1 is SQVTM, CDR2 ANQGSEA, per germline. The V and J ends lost 1 base and 2 bases, in that order; junction bases with no gene match: 10. This CDR3 region has 16 residues. CDR3 protein: CSVEGAPTGLNYGYTF. The CDR3 bases are TGCAGCGTTGAAGGGGCCCCGACAGGGCTGAACTATGGCTACACCTTC.

This clone was observed a handful of times. The chain is built from TRBV30 and TRBJ2-7, with 11 bases lining up with TRBD2. CDR3 length equals 12 residues. With 5 bases clipped from V and 12 bases from J, the junction kept 9 bases outside the gene matches. The germline V gene has CDR1 GTSNPN and CDR2 SVGIG (reference sequence). As DNA, the CDR3 is TGTGCCTGGGCAAGAACCGGGACTAGCGGGTACTTC. Amino acid sequence: CAWARTGTSGYF.

The rearrangement links TRBV13 to TRBJ1-1, with D perhaps matching TRBD1 (5 bases). Per the germline V gene, CDR1 is PRHDT and CDR2 is FYEKMQ (reference sequence). The V end lost 4 bases, the J end lost 2 bases, and 11 bases lay between the germline ends. The CDR3 loop spans 14 amino acids. CDR3 sequence: CASSYGTANTEAFF. DNA for the CDR3: TGTGCCAGCAGCTATGGGACGGCCAACACTGAAGCTTTCTTT.

J is TRBJ1-2 and V is TRBV6-5; no clear D. V dropped 5 bases and J dropped 4 bases, with 17 bases sitting between them. The CDR3 runs 15 residues. Germline V gives CDR1 MNHEY, CDR2 SVGAGI. CDR3 bases: TGTGCCAGCAGTACCGGTGCAGCCAACGTCTATGGCTACACCTTC. It translates to CASSTGAANVYGYTF.

V is TRBV12-5 and J is TRBJ2-7; 8 bases map to TRBD1. There are 14 residues in the CDR3. Losses at the gene ends were 7 bases for V and 7 bases for J; bases not matched to a gene: 12. Germline CDR1 is LGHNT and CDR2 is FRNRAP. In DNA, the CDR3 is TGTGCTAGTGCCTTCCCGGACAGGGTCTCGGAGCAGTACTTC. Encoded protein: CASAFPDRVSEQYF.

The chain couples TRBV27 to TRBJ2-5; 9 positions match TRBD2. V trimming: 5 bases; J trimming: 0 bases; junction bases outside the gene matches: 7. The CDR3 has 16 residues. Per germline, CDR1 MNHEY and CDR2 SMNVEV (reference sequence). The CDR3 reads CASSPWTSENQETQYF. CDR3 DNA: TGTGCCAGCAGTCCCTGGACTAGCGAGAACCAAGAGACCCAGTACTTC.

This clone was detected once. The chain carries TRBV27 and TRBJ1-2, with 8 positions matching TRBD1. CDR1 is MNHEY, CDR2 SMNVEV, per germline (reference sequence). The V and J ends lost 4 bases and 7 bases, in that order; junction bases with no gene match: 8. The CDR3 covers 14 residues. The CDR3 DNA reads TGTGCCAGCAGTTCGGACAGGGTTTTCAGTGGCTACACCTTC. Translation: CASSSDRVFSGYTF.

This clone was detected a few times. The chain uses TRBV30 and TRBJ2-2, with no clear D. Germline loops: CDR1 GTSNPN, CDR2 SVGIG (reference sequence). The CDR3 spans 14 residues. V lost 0 bases to trimming and J lost 11 bases, with 16 bases between them. The CDR3 here is CAWSVERKEVELFF. The CDR3, as DNA: TGTGCCTGGAGTGTAGAACGGAAAGAGGTCGAGCTGTTTTTT.

This chain links TRBV5-1 with TRBJ2-5; D is ambiguous. The CDR3 contains 13 residues. V lost 0 bases, J lost 4 bases, and 7 bases lay in between. Germline assignment: CDR1 SGHRS and CDR2 YFSETQ. This chain's CDR3 is CASSLGSGETQYF. The CDR3 nucleotides are TGCGCCAGCAGCTTGGGGTCGGGAGAGACCCAGTACTTC.

This clone was picked up one time. The V and J genes are TRBV5-8 and TRBJ1-1, with D unclear. Germline V gives CDR1 SGHTS, CDR2 YDEGEE. V was trimmed by 6 bases and J by 6 bases, leaving 12 bases between them. The CDR3 sequence is 12 residues long. The CDR3 region is CASTDGPPEAFF. The CDR3 DNA sequence: TGTGCCAGCACCGACGGCCCGCCTGAAGCTTTCTTT.

The CDR3 bases are TGTGCCTGGAGAGCGAGCTTTTACGAGCAGTACTTC. It is translated as CAWRASFYEQYF. The chain couples TRBV30 to TRBJ2-7; D ambiguous. The germline V gene has CDR1 GTSNPN and CDR2 SVGIG (reference sequence). V lost 3 bases and J lost 4, with 10 bases in between. This CDR3 has 12 amino acids.

This rearrangement joins TRBV30 to TRBJ2-5, with D unresolved. Germline V gene data show CDR1 as GTSNPN and CDR2 as SVGIG (reference sequence). The CDR3 totals 12 residues. Trimming stripped 0 bases from V and 5 bases from J, with 7 bases between. CDR3 in amino acids: CAWSVLGETQYF. CDR3 DNA sequence: TGTGCCTGGAGTGTATTGGGGGAGACCCAGTACTTC.

This clone was picked up a small number of times. The chain uses TRBV6-6 and TRBJ1-1, with D uncertain. Germline-derived CDR1 and CDR2 are MNHNY and SVGAGI (reference sequence). Trimming took 2 bases from V and 5 from J, leaving 12 bases between them. The CDR3 length is 14 residues. CDR3 residues: CASSYPGTVTEAFF. In DNA, the CDR3 is TGTGCCAGCAGTTACCCCGGTACTGTTACTGAAGCTTTCTTT.

The chain links TRBV4-2 to TRBJ1-1; D ambiguous. Germline CDR1 is LGHNA and CDR2 is YNFKEQ. This CDR3 comprises 15 residues. V lost 2 bases and J 2 bases, leaving 12 bases between the germline ends. This CDR3 reads CASSQTRPDNTEAFF. In nucleotides, the CDR3 is TGTGCCAGCAGCCAAACTCGGCCAGACAACACTGAAGCTTTCTTT.